Listed below are T cell receptor beta chains from one sample, sequenced in a study of cytomegalovirus exposure and HLA in healthy donors. Profiled with immunoSEQ multiplex PCR; TCRdb holds only in-frame clones, not every one. The sample includes some 170,000 clones, 82% of them seen just once. The sequenced sample was PBMCs. The receptors were sampled from a girl aged 2-9 years in good health and CMV-seropositive. CDR3s include the opening cysteine and the closing phenylalanine or tryptophan. D genes are given only for firm matches. Some rows mark clone size as missing; the rest say once, few, many or name a class of expanded clone.

TRBJ2-7 | TRBV6-1 | TRBD1 | . | CASRGTGPRSGEQYF | TGTGCCAGCAGGGGGACAGGGCCTCGTTCGGGGGAGCAGTACTTC
TRBJ2-1 | TRBV29-1 | TRBD1 | . | CSAEGSGGLNEQFF | TGCAGCGCCGAGGGCTCAGGGGGCTTGAATGAGCAGTTCTTC
TRBJ2-7 | TRBV28 | TRBD2 | . | CASRPWGSGSHEQYF | TGTGCCAGCAGACCTTGGGGTAGCGGGAGTCACGAGCAGTACTTC
TRBJ2-7 | TRBV7-6 | TRBD2 | . | CASSLLAGGNNEQYF | TGTGCCAGCAGCTTACTAGCGGGAGGAAACAACGAGCAGTACTTC
TRBJ2-3 | TRBV30 | . | . | CAWTQGGPDTQYF | TGTGCCTGGACACAGGGCGGTCCAGATACGCAGTATTTT
TRBJ2-5 | TRBV19 | . | . | CATAGPQGETQYF | TGTGCCACCGCCGGGCCGCAGGGAGAGACCCAGTACTTC
TRBJ2-7 | TRBV4-1 | . | . | CASSQGVQGYEQYF | TGCGCCAGCAGCCAAGGGGTTCAGGGCTACGAGCAGTACTTC
TRBJ1-5 | TRBV28 | . | . | CASSRWAGGNQPQHF | TGTGCCAGCAGTAGGTGGGCGGGAGGCAATCAGCCCCAGCATTTT
TRBJ2-5 | TRBV28 | TRBD1 | . | CASTRQGSQETQYF | TGTGCCAGCACCCGACAGGGGTCCCAAGAGACCCAGTACTTC
TRBJ2-1 | TRBV28 | . | . | CASNPSELRGEQFF | TGTGCCAGCAACCCTTCCGAACTCCGGGGTGAGCAGTTCTTC
TRBJ1-1 | TRBV30 | . | . | CAWSAQGRAGTEAFF | TGTGCCTGGAGTGCTCAGGGCAGGGCAGGCACTGAAGCTTTCTTT
TRBJ1-2 | TRBV5-6 | . | . | CASSLAVQGWSYGYTF | TGTGCCAGCAGCTTGGCTGTTCAGGGCTGGTCCTATGGCTACACCTTC
TRBJ1-4 | TRBV5-8 | . | . | CASSLEGGNEKLFF | TGTGCCAGCAGCTTGGAAGGGGGTAATGAAAAACTGTTTTTT
TRBJ2-3 | TRBV29-1 | TRBD2 | . | CSAVAGVTDTQYF | TGCAGCGCTGTAGCGGGAGTTACCGATACGCAGTATTTT
TRBJ2-3 | TRBV5-1 | . | . | CASRRGLDTQYF | TGCGCCAGCAGGAGGGGGTTGGATACGCAGTATTTT
TRBJ1-1 | TRBV30 | TRBD1 | few | CAWSVKYVTGAYTEAFF | TGTGCCTGGAGTGTAAAGTATGTGACAGGGGCGTACACTGAAGCTTTCTTT
TRBJ2-3 | TRBV27 | TRBD2 | . | CASSRLGTSGRLDTQYF | TGTGCCAGCAGCCGACTTGGGACTAGCGGGAGACTGGATACGCAGTATTTT
TRBJ2-1 | TRBV5-1 | TRBD2 | . | CASSLATSGLQLGQFF | TGCGCCAGCAGCTTGGCTACTAGCGGTTTACAATTGGGGCAGTTCTTC
TRBJ2-1 | TRBV6-5 | TRBD1 | . | CASSLDRYNNEQFF | TGTGCCAGCAGTTTGGACAGGTACAACAATGAGCAGTTCTTC
TRBJ1-5 | TRBV7-8 | . | few | CASSLDEDLEGGPNGSQHF | TGTGCCAGCAGCTTAGACGAAGATTTAGAAGGAGGGCCCAATGGATCCCAGCATTTT
TRBJ1-2 | TRBV27 | TRBD1 | . | CASSLHPGQGFGNDYTF | TGTGCCAGCAGTTTACATCCGGGACAGGGTTTTGGAAACGACTACACCTTC
TRBJ2-5 | TRBV6-1 | . | . | CASSDMDRKETQYF | TGTGCCAGCAGTGATATGGACAGAAAAGAGACCCAGTACTTC
TRBJ2-2 | TRBV30 | TRBD2 | once | CAWKREGAGGELFF | TGTGCCTGGAAGCGGGAGGGCGCGGGCGGGGAGCTGTTTTTT
TRBJ2-3 | TRBV5-1 | . | . | CASSLQAGRTDTQYF | TGCGCCAGCAGCTTGCAAGCGGGCCGCACAGATACGCAGTATTTT
TRBJ2-1 | TRBV6-4 | . | . | CASSDSSGDYNEQFF | TGTGCCAGCAGTGACTCTAGCGGAGATTACAATGAGCAGTTCTTC
TRBJ1-1 | TRBV30 | . | . | CAWSVRGEAFF | TGTGCCTGGAGTGTAAGGGGGGAAGCTTTCTTT
TRBJ1-2 | TRBV29-1 | TRBD1 | once | CSVERGTGTGYTF | TGCAGCGTTGAACGGGGGACAGGGACCGGCTACACCTTC
TRBJ1-5 | TRBV7-9 | . | . | CASSSQGGQPQHF | TGTGCCAGCAGCTCACAAGGAGGTCAGCCCCAGCATTTT
TRBJ1-1 | TRBV9 | TRBD1 | . | CASSPGQGAGEAFF | TGTGCCAGCAGCCCGGGACAGGGGGCGGGTGAAGCTTTCTTT
TRBJ1-1 | TRBV18 | TRBD1 | . | CASSPLAGQVANTEAFF | TGTGCCAGCTCACCACTAGCTGGACAGGTGGCCAACACTGAAGCTTTCTTT
TRBJ1-5 | TRBV28 | . | . | CASSLSVTVEYSNQPQHF | TGTGCCAGCAGTTTATCGGTGACAGTAGAATATAGCAATCAGCCCCAGCATTTT
TRBJ1-4 | TRBV28 | TRBD1 | . | CASSFGGTGHEKLFF | TGTGCCAGCAGTTTTGGTGGGACAGGACACGAAAAACTGTTTTTT
TRBJ1-5 | TRBV4-1 | . | . | CASSQEVTGLDQPQHF | TGCGCCAGCAGCCAAGAAGTGACAGGATTGGATCAGCCCCAGCATTTT
TRBJ1-2 | TRBV10-3 | . | . | CAIRQGKDGYTF | TGTGCCATCAGGCAGGGGAAGGATGGCTACACCTTC
TRBJ2-2 | TRBV6-1 | . | . | CASKFGGAAGELFF | TGTGCCAGCAAATTTGGAGGGGCGGCCGGGGAGCTGTTTTTT
TRBJ2-7 | TRBV19 | . | . | CASSSAGYEQYF | TGTGCCAGTAGTAGTGCAGGCTACGAGCAGTACTTC
TRBJ1-3 | TRBV27 | . | . | CARSFDRGSGNTIYF | TGTGCCAGGAGCTTCGACCGAGGCTCTGGAAACACCATATATTTT
TRBJ1-5 | TRBV19 | . | . | CASSIEPPRRGQPQHF | TGTGCCAGTAGTATTGAACCCCCCCGCAGGGGTCAGCCCCAGCATTTT
TRBJ1-1 | TRBV2 | . | . | CASSEALYGEVPRTEAFF | TGTGCCAGCAGTGAAGCGCTGTACGGGGAGGTTCCGCGCACTGAAGCTTTCTTT
TRBJ2-3 | TRBV29-1 | TRBD2 | . | CSVVTSARDTQYF | TGCAGCGTTGTGACTAGCGCAAGAGATACGCAGTATTTT
TRBJ2-7 | TRBV6-1 | TRBD2 | few | CASSVTGLAYEQYF | TGTGCCAGCAGTGTAACGGGACTAGCGTACGAGCAGTACTTC
TRBJ2-1 | TRBV2 | . | . | CASRALVMGGRSYNEQFF | TGTGCCAGCAGAGCCCTCGTTATGGGGGGACGATCCTACAATGAGCAGTTCTTC
TRBJ2-7 | TRBV4-1 | TRBD2 | . | CASSQDSGALYEQYF | TGCGCCAGCAGCCAAGATAGCGGGGCCCTGTACGAGCAGTACTTC
TRBJ2-3 | TRBV30 | TRBD1 | . | CAWHRDRGTDTQYF | TGTGCCTGGCACCGGGACAGGGGCACAGATACGCAGTATTTT
TRBJ1-1 | TRBV6-1 | . | once | CASSETGLGTEAFF | TGTGCCAGCAGTGAAACAGGGCTAGGCACTGAAGCTTTCTTT
TRBJ1-1 | TRBV9 | . | . | CASSRGNTEAFF | TGTGCCAGCTCCAGGGGGAACACTGAAGCTTTCTTT
TRBJ2-7 | TRBV7-2 | . | few | CASSLVPGRQGTTYEQYF | TGTGCCAGCAGCTTAGTCCCCGGGCGGCAGGGCACAACCTACGAGCAGTACTTC
TRBJ2-7 | TRBV7-9 | TRBD2 | . | CASSFTTSGPTYEQYF | TGTGCCAGCAGCTTTACGACTAGCGGTCCAACCTACGAGCAGTACTTC
TRBJ1-3 | TRBV10-2 | TRBD1 | . | CASSGPKGQGSGNTIYF | TGCGCCAGCAGTGGTCCGAAGGGACAGGGCTCTGGAAACACCATATATTTT
TRBJ1-1 | TRBV5-6 | TRBD1 | once | CASSPGQGNTEAFF | TGTGCCAGCAGCCCAGGACAGGGGAACACTGAAGCTTTCTTT
TRBJ2-7 | TRBV6-6 | . | . | CASRDPGTLYEQYF | TGTGCCAGCAGGGACCCCGGGACACTCTACGAGCAGTACTTC
TRBJ2-5 | TRBV10-2 | . | . | CASSTENQETQYF | TGCGCCTCCTCGACAGAGAACCAAGAGACCCAGTACTTC
TRBJ2-3 | TRBV15 | . | . | CATSRVGGFTDTQYF | TGTGCCACCAGCAGAGTAGGCGGCTTCACAGATACGCAGTATTTT
TRBJ2-5 | TRBV2 | . | . | CASNLVGGETQYF | TGTGCCAGCAACTTAGTAGGGGGTGAGACCCAGTACTTC
TRBJ1-5 | TRBV9 | . | few | CASSTGRSIRNQPQHF | TGTGCCAGCAGCACCGGGAGGTCGATTCGCAATCAGCCCCAGCATTTT
TRBJ1-6 | TRBV5-8 | TRBD1 | . | CASSFGTGYNSPLHF | TGTGCCAGCAGCTTCGGGACAGGGTATAATTCACCCCTCCACTTT
TRBJ1-1 | TRBV2 | . | . | CASSPGQNTEAFF | TGTGCCAGCAGTCCGGGACAGAACACTGAAGCTTTCTTT
TRBJ2-7 | TRBV6-5 | . | once | CASSLQGYEQYF | TGTGCCAGCAGTTTACAGGGCTACGAGCAGTACTTC
TRBJ2-3 | TRBV10-3 | TRBD2 | . | CATTRDYSTDTQYF | TGTGCCACTACCCGGGACTACTCCACAGATACGCAGTATTTT